This passage covers 24 T cell receptor beta chains from one sample sequenced in a study of blood T cells in healthy people across ages. A second PCR of about 6 to 11 cycles used a sample-barcoded 5' primer and a J-beta primer mix. TCRdb used MiXCR to reprocess the 5' RACE reads, holding one entry per CDR3 protein. In the table there are about 830,000 distinct CDR3 sequences, approximately 65% of which are singletons. The specimen was blood. These receptors all stem from a man younger than 40 in good health.

The genes are TRBV29-1 and TRBJ2-7; D possibly corresponds to TRBD2 (6 bases). CDR1 SQVTM and CDR2 ANQGSEA come from the germline V gene. The CDR3 spans 13 residues. As DNA, the CDR3 is TGCGGCGGGACGGACGCCGAAGACTACGAGCAGTACTTC. Its protein is CGGTDAEDYEQYF.

CDR3 sequence reads: CSVGKDGNTIYF. The CDR3 DNA reads TGCAGCGTTGGGAAAGACGGAAACACCATATATTTT. The chain links TRBV29-1 to TRBJ1-3; the D is unclear. V dropped 4 bases and J dropped 4 bases, with 8 bases sitting between them. Germline lookup yields CDR1 SQVTM and CDR2 ANQGSEA. The CDR3 covers 12 residues.

This clonotype was detected a few times. The chain employs TRBV10-3 and TRBJ1-2, with 7 positions matching TRBD1. CDR1 ENHRY and CDR2 SYGVKD come from the germline V gene. Trimming removed 0 bases from V and 6 bases from J; junction bases left unmatched: 4. CDR3 size: 14 residues. As DNA, the CDR3 is TGTGCCATCAGTGAGTCGGGGACAGCGAATGGCTACACCTTC. Encoded protein: CAISESGTANGYTF.

V usage is TRBV7-2 and J usage is TRBJ2-1, with D unclear. CDR1 is SGHTA, CDR2 FQGNSA, per germline. This CDR3 spans 15 amino acids. Trimming cost V 5 bases and J 6 bases, with 17 bases left between them. In DNA, the CDR3 is TGTGCCAGCAGCGACCGGAACCCTTCGGCCAATGAGCAGTTCTTC. Its translation is CASSDRNPSANEQFF. Complete variable domain (other parts from reference TRBV7-2 and TRBJ2-1): GAGVSQSPSNKVTEKGKDVELRCDPISGHTALYWYRQSLGQGLEFLIYFQGNSAPDKSGLPSDRFSAERTGGSVSTLTIQRTQQEDSAVYLCASSDRNPSANEQFFGPGTRLTVL.

The chain uses TRBV7-2 and TRBJ2-3; D remains ambiguous. This CDR3 has 13 residues. Germline V CDR1 and CDR2: SGHTA, FQGNSA. The V gene lost 1 base and the J gene lost 9 bases, with 11 bases spanning the gap. In nucleotides, the CDR3 is TGTGCCAGCAGCTTAGAAGGGCAAGGGACGCAGTATTTT. Translated: CASSLEGQGTQYF.

A few counts support this clonotype. The chain is built from TRBV6-1 and TRBJ2-7; D is perhaps TRBD1 or TRBD2 (5 bases each). V lost 6 bases, J lost 3 bases, and 18 bases lay in between. Looked up from germline, CDR1 is MNHNS and CDR2 is SASEGT. The CDR3 is made up of 15 amino acids. CDR3 DNA sequence: TGTGCCAGCAGCCAAACGACGGCAGGGAGCTACGAGCAGTACTTC. As protein: CASSQTTAGSYEQYF.

Here the CDR3 DNA reads TGTGCCAGCAGTTACTCCAGGGGGCTCTACGAGCAGTACTTC. Amino acids: CASSYSRGLYEQYF. The V call is TRBV6-5, the J call TRBJ2-7; TRBD1 agrees at 8 bases. Germline trimming cut 0 bases from V and 3 bases from J; bases unmatched to any gene: 1. Germline V gives CDR1 MNHEY, CDR2 SVGAGI. CDR3 length: 14 amino acids.

This chain links TRBV7-9 with TRBJ1-2, with 7 bases identical to TRBD1. The germline gives CDR1 SEHNR, CDR2 FQNEAQ (reference sequence). This CDR3 region has 14 residues. V lost 6 bases, J lost 8 bases, and 12 bases stayed unmatched. CDR3 loop: CASSLIGTDGGYTF. DNA for the CDR3: TGTGCCAGCAGTTTAATAGGGACAGACGGGGGCTACACCTTC.

The chain is built from TRBV7-2 and TRBJ2-1; maybe TRBD1 (5 bases). V shed 1 base and J shed 13 bases, with 20 bases lying between them. The CDR3 consists of 15 residues. CDR1 is SGHTA, CDR2 FQGNSA, per germline. CDR3 loop: CASSLVRGPQETQFF. The CDR3 DNA follows: TGTGCCAGCAGCTTAGTTAGGGGTCCCCAAGAGACCCAGTTCTTC.

This clonotype was seen ten or more times. The chain uses TRBV29-1 and TRBJ2-5, with 9 bases matching TRBD2. The CDR3 runs 12 residues. Germline loops: CDR1 SQVTM, CDR2 ANQGSEA. J gave up 5 bases and V 6 bases, and 4 bases lay outside the gene matches. As DNA, the CDR3 is TGCAGCGTCGGACTAGCGCGGGAGACCCAGTACTTC. Its translation: CSVGLARETQYF.

The chain employs TRBV11-2 and TRBJ2-1, with a tentative D call TRBD2 (6 bases). Trimming pared 5 bases from V and 3 bases from J, leaving 32 bases between. This CDR3 contains 21 residues. Germline V gene sequence: CDR1 SGHAT, CDR2 FQNNGV. The CDR3 DNA is TGTGCCAGCAGCGTCTTTACGGCGCCCGTTGACTTGTCGGGGGTCTACAATGAGCAGTTCTTC. Amino acid sequence: CASSVFTAPVDLSGVYNEQFF.

The chain combines TRBV6-5 with TRBJ2-6, with D hard to call. Germline CDR1 and CDR2: MNHEY and SVGAGI. This CDR3 spans 15 amino acids. V lost 8 bases to trimming and J lost 0 bases, with 11 bases between them. The CDR3 is CASGQVPSGANVLTF. The CDR3 coding sequence is TGTGCCAGCGGGCAGGTGCCCTCTGGGGCCAACGTCCTGACTTTC.

This clonotype was counted only a few times. This chain joins TRBV6-5 and TRBJ2-4, with unresolved D. Matching the DNA end better, TRBJ2-7 makes the J call doubtful. This CDR3 region has 12 residues. Germline V gene sequence: CDR1 MNHEY, CDR2 SVGAGI. CDR3 protein: CASSSLAYEQYF. CDR3 nucleotide sequence: TGTGCCAGCAGTTCGTTGGCATACGAGCAGTACTTC.

The chain recombines TRBV27 with TRBJ2-1, with D perhaps TRBD2 (5 bases). This CDR3 has 15 residues. The germline V gene has CDR1 MNHEY and CDR2 SMNVEV (reference sequence). With 5 bases removed from V and 10 bases from J, the gap between germline ends came to 21 bases. CDR3 in DNA: TGTGCCAGCAGTCCCTTGAGGGTCGGGGTTAACGAGCAGTTCTTC. Translation gives CASSPLRVGVNEQFF.

A few counts support this clonotype. The chain couples TRBV5-4 to TRBJ2-3; the D gene is possibly TRBD1 (6 bases). Germline CDR1 and CDR2: SGHNT and YYREEE (reference sequence). The CDR3 is made up of 13 amino acids. Trimming shortened V by 5 bases and J by 6 bases, and 13 bases separated the two germline ends. CDR3 region: CASSTDRWDTQYF. For the CDR3, the DNA is TGTGCCAGCAGTACTGACAGGTGGGATACGCAGTATTTT.

This clonotype was counted once. This chain links TRBV9 with TRBJ2-3, with unresolved D. The CDR3 sequence is 15 residues long. Germline CDR1 SGDLS, CDR2 YYNGEE. V was shortened by 0 bases and J by 0 bases, with 8 bases between the two germline ends. CDR3 bases: TGTGCCAGCAGCGTAGCTACGGCTAGCACAGATACGCAGTATTTT. Protein sequence: CASSVATASTDTQYF.

V gene TRBV28 combines with J gene TRBJ1-5, with D perhaps matching TRBD1 (6 bases). The V end was cut by 6 bases, the J end by 3 bases, with 18 bases between. CDR3 length: 16 amino acids. Germline CDR1 reads MDHEN; CDR2 reads SYDVKM. CDR3 region: CASRYRQGSYNQPQHF. For the CDR3, the DNA is TGTGCCAGCAGGTACCGTCAGGGGTCTTACAATCAGCCCCAGCATTTT.

This rearrangement joins TRBV6-6 to TRBJ1-5; 12 bases fit TRBD1. Looked up from germline, CDR1 is MNHNY and CDR2 is SVGAGI (reference sequence). J lost 9 bases, V lost 4 bases, and 4 bases had no gene match. This CDR3 region has 14 residues. Here the CDR3 reads CASSWDRGLPPQHF. CDR3 sequence (DNA): TGTGCCAGCAGTTGGGACAGGGGGCTTCCGCCCCAGCATTTT.

This chain connects TRBV30 to TRBJ1-2, with D hard to call. This CDR3 is 12 amino acids long. Germline V gene lookup returns CDR1 GTSNPN and CDR2 SVGIG (reference sequence). V was shortened by 2 bases and J by 7 bases, with 11 bases between the two germline ends. CDR3 amino acids: CAWSYGRAGYTF. The CDR3 bases are TGTGCCTGGAGTTATGGCCGAGCTGGCTACACCTTC.

The rearrangement uses TRBV7-3 and TRBJ2-1, with 7 bases aligning to TRBD1. The germline gives CDR1 SGHTA, CDR2 FQGTGA. Losses at the gene ends were 5 bases for V and 5 bases for J; bases not matched to a gene: 6. The CDR3 runs 14 residues. CDR3 in DNA: TGTGCCAGCAGCCCTCGACAGGGTAACAATGAGCAGTTCTTC. Its translation is CASSPRQGNNEQFF.

There are many counts of this clonotype. This sequence joins TRBV7-2 and TRBJ2-1, with 10 positions matching TRBD1. The trim removed 3 bases at V and 4 bases at J, leaving 3 bases unmatched. The germline V gene has CDR1 SGHTA and CDR2 FQGNSA. This CDR3 is 15 amino acids long. Here the CDR3 reads CASSLVGQGYNEQFF. CDR3 DNA sequence: TGTGCCAGCAGCTTGGTGGGACAGGGGTACAATGAGCAGTTCTTC.

This clonotype was recorded once. The V gene is TRBV3-1, the J gene TRBJ2-4; D remains ambiguous. Per the germline V gene, CDR1 is LGHDT and CDR2 is YNNKEL (reference sequence). The CDR3 loop spans 14 amino acids. Trimming cost V 5 bases and J 13 bases, with 21 bases left between them. CDR3 region: CASSSPDKARVQYF. The CDR3 DNA follows: TGTGCCAGCAGCTCTCCCGACAAGGCCCGCGTGCAGTACTTC.

In its sample, this clonotype was seen many times. The chain joins TRBV9 to TRBJ2-1, with TRBD2 as a possible D gene (5 bases). Looked up from germline, CDR1 is SGDLS and CDR2 is YYNGEE. CDR3 length equals 12 residues. V lost 4 bases, J lost 7 bases, and 9 bases lay in between. As DNA, the CDR3 is TGTGCCAGCAGCACTCGCGGGAATGAGCAGTTCTTC. Its protein product is CASSTRGNEQFF.

This clonotype was seen more than once but under ten times. This chain links TRBV7-3 with TRBJ1-5, with 9 bases identical to TRBD1. Germline lookup yields CDR1 SGHTA and CDR2 FQGTGA. The length of the CDR3 is 16 residues. With 5 bases clipped from V and 6 bases from J, the junction kept 11 bases outside the gene matches. The chain's CDR3 is CASSEPRDRVCQPQHF. As DNA, the CDR3 is TGTGCCAGCAGCGAACCCCGGGACAGGGTGTGTCAGCCCCAGCATTTT.